The T cell receptor beta chain described here comes from a study of PD-L1 blockade in urothelial cancer. Turning to the study itself: A median of about 140,000 T cells was found in the blood samples.

Time point noted: peripheral blood 6 weeks after treatment start. Clones were read by immunoSEQ multiplex PCR, and TCRdb kept only the in-frame ones, dropping some. The top ten clones hold about 1.6% of a sample with about 25,000 clones, approximately 82% of them seen once. The CDR3 sequence is 13 residues long. The germline V gene has CDR1 MNHNS and CDR2 SASEGT. V was cut by 2 bases and J by 6 bases, with 7 bases left in between. The rearrangement joins TRBV6-1 to TRBJ2-2; D is perhaps TRBD2 (6 bases). This TCR was sampled from a man in his 70s with urothelial cancer. The sample was PBMCs, taken around atezolizumab (anti-PD-L1) treatment. The CDR3: CASSESGAGELFF. CDR3 coding DNA: TGTGCCAGCAGTGAATCGGGGGCCGGGGAGCTGTTTTTT.